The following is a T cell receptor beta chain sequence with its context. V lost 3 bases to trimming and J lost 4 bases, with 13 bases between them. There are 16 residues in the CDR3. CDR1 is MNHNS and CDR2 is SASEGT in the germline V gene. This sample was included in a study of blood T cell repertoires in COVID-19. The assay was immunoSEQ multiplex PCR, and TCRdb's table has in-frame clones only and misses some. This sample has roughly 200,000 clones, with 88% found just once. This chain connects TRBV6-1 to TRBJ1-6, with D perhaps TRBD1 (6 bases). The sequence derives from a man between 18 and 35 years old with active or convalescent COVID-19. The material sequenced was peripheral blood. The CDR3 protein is CASSELGQTYNSPLHF. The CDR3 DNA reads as TGTGCCAGCAGTGAGCTGGGACAAACTTATAATTCACCCCTCCACTTT.